These T cell receptor beta chains were read from a single sample in a study of blood T cell repertoires in COVID-19. Profiling relied on immunoSEQ multiplex PCR, and the TCRdb table lists in-frame clones only, not all of them. The table has approximately 220,000 clones, about 86% seen once. The specimen sequenced was peripheral blood. The receptor source for this set is an older woman with acute or convalescent COVID-19. The CDR3 runs from the conserved cysteine through the conserved F or W. A D gene is named only where the DNA matches it firmly. Clone size, where shown, is once, few, many, or a class for clones that have expanded.

D | J | size | V | CDR3 | DNA
. | TRBJ2-1 | . | TRBV4-1 | CASSQGIGGLGSSYNEQFF | TGCGCCAGCAGCCAGGGGATCGGGGGGCTCGGTAGCTCCTACAATGAGCAGTTCTTC
. | TRBJ2-1 | . | TRBV11-2 | CASSFLGGEQFF | TGTGCCAGCAGCTTCCTGGGGGGTGAGCAGTTCTTC
. | TRBJ1-2 | . | TRBV7-9 | CASSHPGGGRPQPTF | TGTGCCAGCAGCCATCCCGGGGGGGGGCGCCCCCAACCCACCTTC
. | TRBJ1-5 | . | TRBV19 | CASSIPTGAGFNQPQHF | TGTGCCAGTAGTATCCCAACTGGGGCAGGATTCAATCAGCCCCAGCATTTT
. | TRBJ2-1 | . | TRBV4-1 | CASSQLDGSRSGSYNEQFF | TGCGCCAGCAGCCAATTAGACGGCTCTAGATCGGGCTCCTACAATGAGCAGTTCTTC
TRBD1 | TRBJ1-1 | . | TRBV4-2 | CASSVGQLNTEAFF | TGTGCCAGCAGCGTGGGACAGCTGAACACTGAAGCTTTCTTT
. | TRBJ1-1 | . | TRBV10-2 | CASSERSTEAFF | TGCGCCAGCAGTGAAAGGAGCACTGAAGCTTTCTTT
TRBD1 | TRBJ1-2 | . | TRBV6-6 | CASSYSQGANIPYTF | TGTGCCAGCAGTTATTCTCAGGGGGCAAATATCCCCTACACCTTC
TRBD1 | TRBJ1-2 | . | TRBV29-1 | CSIYNTGGNYGYTF | TGCAGCATCTACAACACAGGGGGTAACTATGGCTACACCTTC
TRBD2 | TRBJ2-3 | . | TRBV3-1/TRBV3-2 | CASSQRRGGSDTQYF | TGTGCCAGCAGCCAAAGGCGGGGGGGCTCAGATACGCAGTATTTT
. | TRBJ2-7 | . | TRBV2 | CASRQGYEQYF | TGTGCCAGCAGGCAGGGCTACGAGCAGTACTTC
. | TRBJ1-2 | . | TRBV30 | CAWSHGYGYTF | TGTGCCTGGAGTCACGGCTATGGCTACACCTTC
TRBD1 | TRBJ2-1 | . | TRBV6-5 | CASSLDRVGSNEQFF | TGTGCCAGCAGTCTGGACAGGGTTGGAAGTAATGAGCAGTTCTTC
. | TRBJ1-1 | . | TRBV14 | CASSPQGNTEAFF | TGTGCCAGCAGCCCACAGGGGAACACTGAAGCTTTCTTT
. | TRBJ2-5 | . | TRBV4-2 | CASSQVASVETQYF | TGTGCCAGCAGCCAAGTTGCTAGCGTTGAGACCCAGTACTTC
. | TRBJ1-5 | . | TRBV5-4 | CASSSKGGPQHF | TGTGCCAGCAGCTCGAAAGGAGGGCCCCAGCATTTT
TRBD1 | TRBJ2-2 | . | TRBV5-4 | CASSRPGQGNTGELFF | TGTGCCAGCAGCCGCCCGGGACAGGGGAACACCGGGGAGCTGTTTTTT
. | TRBJ1-5 | . | TRBV4-1 | CASSQDSVNQPQHF | TGCGCCAGCAGCCAAGACAGTGTCAATCAGCCCCAGCATTTT
TRBD2 | TRBJ2-7 | . | TRBV10-3 | CAISLVSGGPPSEQYF | TGTGCCATCAGTCTTGTGTCGGGGGGGCCCCCTAGTGAGCAGTACTTC
TRBD1 | TRBJ1-3 | . | TRBV4-3 | CASSQGTGPGNTIYF | TGCGCCAGCAGCCAGGGGACAGGGCCTGGAAACACCATATATTTT
TRBD1 | TRBJ2-6 | . | TRBV6-6 | CASSRAGTGGSGANVLTF | TGTGCCAGCAGTCGCGCCGGGACAGGGGGTTCTGGGGCCAACGTCCTGACTTTC
TRBD2 | TRBJ2-5 | . | TRBV11-2 | CASSLEASGGETQYF | TGTGCCAGCAGCTTAGAGGCTAGCGGAGGAGAGACCCAGTACTTC
TRBD1 | TRBJ2-1 | . | TRBV5-1 | CASSRTGARPYNEQFF | TGCGCCAGCAGCCGGACAGGTGCCCGGCCCTACAATGAGCAGTTCTTC
. | TRBJ1-2 | . | TRBV29-1 | CSVESQTGGYTF | TGCAGCGTTGAATCTCAGACAGGTGGCTACACCTTC
. | TRBJ1-2 | . | TRBV12-3/TRBV12-4 | CASSFTGAYGYTF | TGTGCCAGCAGTTTTACAGGAGCCTATGGCTACACCTTC
. | TRBJ2-5 | . | TRBV5-1 | CASRPGTEETQYF | TGCGCCAGCAGGCCTGGGACTGAAGAGACCCAGTACTTC
. | TRBJ2-1 | once | TRBV7-2 | CASSLRQGWEQFF | TGTGCCAGCAGCCTACGTCAGGGCTGGGAGCAGTTCTTC
TRBD1 | TRBJ2-7 | once | TRBV7-8 | CASSYDYRQGADEQYF | TGTGCCAGCAGCTATGACTATCGGCAGGGGGCAGACGAGCAGTACTTC
TRBD2 | TRBJ2-1 | . | TRBV11-1 | CASRLAGGSYNEQFF | TGTGCCAGCAGATTAGCGGGGGGCTCCTACAATGAGCAGTTCTTC
TRBD1 | TRBJ1-2 | few | TRBV28 | CASRQGYGYTF | TGTGCCAGCAGACAGGGGTATGGCTACACCTTC
. | TRBJ1-2 | . | TRBV5-5 | CASSLASGQDYGYTF | TGTGCCAGCAGCTTGGCGTCAGGCCAAGACTATGGCTACACCTTC
. | TRBJ1-6 | . | TRBV19 | CASRRDAGNSPLHF | TGTGCCAGTAGGAGGGATGCAGGCAATTCACCCCTCCACTTT
TRBD1 | TRBJ2-5 | . | TRBV7-9 | CASSPRQGWETQYF | TGTGCCAGCAGCCCAAGACAGGGGTGGGAGACCCAGTACTTC
. | TRBJ2-7 | . | TRBV5-6 | CASSSAYEQYF | TGTGCCAGCAGCTCCGCCTACGAGCAGTACTTC
TRBD1 | TRBJ1-4 | . | TRBV7-9 | CASSPGTAINEKLFF | TGTGCCAGCAGCCCCGGGACAGCGATTAATGAAAAACTGTTTTTT
. | TRBJ1-1 | . | TRBV28 | CASRGEVTEAFF | TGTGCCAGCAGGGGGGAGGTCACTGAAGCTTTCTTT
TRBD1 | TRBJ1-5 | . | TRBV6-5 | CASSLDRGIGEPQHF | TGTGCCAGCAGCTTGGACAGGGGGATTGGGGAGCCCCAGCATTTT
TRBD1 | TRBJ1-2 | . | TRBV19 | CASSTRQGKGNYGYTF | TGTGCCAGTAGTACCCGACAGGGGAAGGGGAACTATGGCTACACCTTC